This T cell receptor (beta chain) was documented in a study of blood T cell repertoires in COVID-19. In the study overall: Donors in the United States, Italy and Spain gave samples during acute or convalescent COVID-19. T cells, B-cell-depleted T cells, or PBMCs provided the cDNA or gDNA that served as material.

The CDR3 loop spans 14 amino acids. CDR1 and CDR2 (germline): LNHDA, SQIVND (reference sequence). V gave up 8 bases and J gave up 0 bases; unmatched junction bases: 6. The table came from immunoSEQ multiplex PCR; TCRdb's copy has only in-frame clones and leaves some out. Among about 380,000 clones listed, about four fifths were seen once. The sequenced sample was peripheral blood. The sequence was collected from a human donor with acute or convalescent COVID-19. The donor label of this sample is uncertain. The rearrangement joins TRBV19 to TRBJ1-1, with 7 nucleotides matching TRBD1. The CDR3 coding sequence is TGTGCCAGTGGAGGAGGGACAGTGAACACTGAAGCTTTCTTT. Its protein product is CASGGGTVNTEAFF.